These 4 T cell receptor beta chains were all obtained from the same sample, sequenced in a study of molecular identifiers for immune sequencing clone quantification (dated by TCRdb to 2017 to 2018). Libraries came from PCR. Reads for this sample came from a NextSeq 500. TCRdb reran the public reads through fastp at Q25 and MiXCR, keeping productive beta chains. Rows matching on CDR3 protein sequence are summarized as one entry with the most common DNA and genes. The sample contains 90,000 to 120,000 distinct CDR3 sequences, roughly a third of them found a single time. The ten largest clones capture 4% to 5% of the sample. Sequenced sample: naive CD8+ T cells from blood, with Jurkat cell RNA spiked in. Reading the label with the study, this specimen's cell subset or site is: FACS-sorted CD8+CD4-CCR7+CD45RA+ naive T cells. The receptor source for this set is a human donor in good health. Some libraries in this study had Jurkat cell RNA spiked in.

The J gene is TRBJ1-5, the V gene TRBV27; D is undetermined. This CDR3 contains 18 residues. The V gene's germline CDR1 is MNHEY and CDR2 SMNVEV (reference sequence). The V end was cut by 0 bases, the J end by 0 bases, with 15 bases between. The CDR3 nucleotides are TGTGCCAGCAGTTTATCGGTCCAGGAGCTGTATAGCAATCAGCCCCAGCATTTT. Translation gives CASSLSVQELYSNQPQHF.

Comments on this clonotype: As the CDR3 is not closed by the conserved phenylalanine or tryptophan, this likely results from a read error. This rearrangement joins TRBV6-1 to TRBJ2-7; no definite D call. Trimming removed 2 bases at V and 7 bases at J, with 6 bases between. The germline gives CDR1 MNHNS, CDR2 SASEGT. This CDR3 spans 11 amino acids. CDR3 in amino acids: CASSEIGEQYI. CDR3 bases: TGTGCCAGCAGTGAAATCGGGGAGCAGTACATC.

This clonotype was seen at least ten times. The chain uses TRBV28 and TRBJ2-3; TRBD1 matches 7 bases. This CDR3 has 13 amino acids. In germline, CDR1 is MDHEN, CDR2 SYDVKM. The V segment lost 7 bases and the J segment 5 bases; nucleotides outside the gene matches: 6. The CDR3 loop reads CASTNRGEDTQYF. CDR3 DNA: TGTGCCAGCACGAACAGGGGTGAAGATACGCAGTATTTT. Combining the CDR3 with reference TRBV28 and TRBJ2-3 gives the whole variable domain DVKVTQSSRYLVKRTGEKVFLECVQDMDHENMFWYRQDPGLGLRLIYFSYDVKMKEKGDIPEGYSVSREKKERFSLILESASTNQTSMYLCASTNRGEDTQYFGPGTRLTVL.

The chain couples TRBV9 to TRBJ2-3, with D uncertain. CDR3 length: 14 residues. Between the trimmed V and J ends, which lost 0 bases and 4 bases, there was a span of 9 bases. Per the germline V gene, CDR1 is SGDLS and CDR2 is YYNGEE. CDR3 residues: CASSVDWSPDTQYF. Here the CDR3 DNA reads TGTGCCAGCAGCGTAGACTGGAGCCCAGATACGCAGTATTTT.